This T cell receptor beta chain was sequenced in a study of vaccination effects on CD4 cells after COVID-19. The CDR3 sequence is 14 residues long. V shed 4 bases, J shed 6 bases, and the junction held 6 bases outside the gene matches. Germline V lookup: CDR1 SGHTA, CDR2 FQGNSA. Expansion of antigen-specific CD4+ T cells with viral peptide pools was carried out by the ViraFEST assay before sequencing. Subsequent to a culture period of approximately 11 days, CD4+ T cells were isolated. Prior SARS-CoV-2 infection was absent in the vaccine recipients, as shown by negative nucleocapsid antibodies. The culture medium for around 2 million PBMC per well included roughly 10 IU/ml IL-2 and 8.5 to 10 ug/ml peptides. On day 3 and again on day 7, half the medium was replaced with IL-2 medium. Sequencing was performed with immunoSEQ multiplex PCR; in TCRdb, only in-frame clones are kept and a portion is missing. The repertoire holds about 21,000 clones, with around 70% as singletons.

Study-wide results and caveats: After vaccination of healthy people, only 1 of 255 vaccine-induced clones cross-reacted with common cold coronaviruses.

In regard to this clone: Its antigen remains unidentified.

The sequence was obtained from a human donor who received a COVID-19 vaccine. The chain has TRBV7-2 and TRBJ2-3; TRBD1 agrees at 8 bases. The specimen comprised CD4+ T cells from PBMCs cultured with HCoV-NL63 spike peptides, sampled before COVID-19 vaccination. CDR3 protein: CASSSTGGSDTQYF. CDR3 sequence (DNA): TGTGCCAGCAGCTCCACAGGGGGGTCGGATACGCAGTATTTT.